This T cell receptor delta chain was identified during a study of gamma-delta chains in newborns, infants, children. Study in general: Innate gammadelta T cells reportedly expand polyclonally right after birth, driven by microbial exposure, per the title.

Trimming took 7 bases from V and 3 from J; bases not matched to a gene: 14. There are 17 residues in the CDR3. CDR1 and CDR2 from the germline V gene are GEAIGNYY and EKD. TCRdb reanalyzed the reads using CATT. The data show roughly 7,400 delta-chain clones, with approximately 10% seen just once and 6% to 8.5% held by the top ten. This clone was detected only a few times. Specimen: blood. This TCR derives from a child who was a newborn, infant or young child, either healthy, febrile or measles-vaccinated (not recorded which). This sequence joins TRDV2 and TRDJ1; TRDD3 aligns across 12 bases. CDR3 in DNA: TGTGCCTGCGTCCTCTTTCCCTGGGGGATACGGGCCGATAAACTCATCTTT. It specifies CACVLFPWGIRADKLIF.